Following are 26 T cell receptor beta chains from one sample sequenced in a study of shared clonotypes between healthy human individuals. Terminally differentiated effector memory CD45RA+ cells were excluded by CCR7 positive selection of CD45RO-negative cells. Clones were sequenced by immunoSEQ multiplex PCR, and TCRdb holds only the in-frame ones, with some missing. In the table there are about 2 million clones, about 94% of which are singletons. The sample taken for sequencing was naive CD8+ T cells sorted from blood. These receptors were collected from a man younger than 30 in good health.

The chain couples TRBV6-1 to TRBJ2-3; maybe TRBD2 (5 bases). The CDR3 totals 15 residues. Trimming took 3 bases from V and 2 from J, leaving 12 bases between them. From germline, CDR1 is MNHNS and CDR2 SASEGT. CDR3 amino acids: CASSDPSSNTDTQYF. DNA of the CDR3: TGTGCCAGCAGTGACCCTAGCAGTAACACAGATACGCAGTATTTT.

The chain uses TRBV10-1 and TRBJ2-7; a possible D gene is TRBD1 (5 bases). Trimming removed 3 bases from V and 2 bases from J, with 14 bases in between. There are 15 residues in the CDR3. The V gene's germline CDR1 is WNHNN and CDR2 SYGVQD (reference sequence). CDR3 nucleotides: TGCGCCAGCAGTGAAGGGGCAGGAGCCCCCTACGAGCAGTACTTC. This gives the protein CASSEGAGAPYEQYF.

This rearrangement joins TRBV6-5 to TRBJ1-5, with D possibly matching TRBD1 (5 bases). V was shortened by 5 bases and J by 4 bases, with 12 bases between the two germline ends. This CDR3 has 14 amino acids. Germline lookup yields CDR1 MNHEY and CDR2 SVGAGI. The chain's CDR3 is CASSGTSGNQPQHF. CDR3 in DNA: TGTGCCAGCAGTGGTACTTCAGGGAATCAGCCCCAGCATTTT.

The chain carries TRBV9 and TRBJ2-7; 9 nucleotides align to TRBD1. Losses at the gene ends were 0 bases for V and 1 base for J; bases not matched to a gene: 2. Germline assignment: CDR1 SGDLS and CDR2 YYNGEE. The CDR3 is 15 amino acids. CDR3: CASSVGTGVSYEQYF. CDR3 coding DNA: TGTGCCAGCAGCGTAGGGACAGGGGTATCCTACGAGCAGTACTTC.

The chain uses TRBV27 and TRBJ2-7; 8 bases are a match to TRBD2. This CDR3 spans 15 amino acids. In germline, CDR1 is MNHEY, CDR2 SMNVEV (reference sequence). V was pared by 1 base and J by 5 bases, with 7 bases of the junction left unmatched. DNA of the CDR3: TGTGCCAGCAGTTTATTGAGCGGGAGTACCGACGAGCAGTACTTC. Translation: CASSLLSGSTDEQYF.

The genes are TRBV28 and TRBJ1-5, with 8 positions matching TRBD1. Germline V CDR1 and CDR2: MDHEN, SYDVKM. The CDR3 has 14 residues. The junction had 3 bases not matched to a gene; V was cut back by 4 bases and J by 4 bases. The chain's CDR3 is CASSWTGRNQPQHF. The CDR3 coding sequence is TGTGCCAGCAGTTGGACAGGGAGAAATCAGCCCCAGCATTTT. Supplemented by reference TRBV28 and TRBJ1-5, the full variable domain reads DVKVTQSSRYLVKRTGEKVFLECVQDMDHENMFWYRQDPGLGLRLIYFSYDVKMKEKGDIPEGYSVSREKKERFSLILESASTNQTSMYLCASSWTGRNQPQHFGDGTRLSIL.

This clone was seen only once. The J gene is TRBJ2-3, the V gene TRBV2, with 7 bases aligning to TRBD2. Germline CDR1 is SNHLY and CDR2 is FYNNEI. The CDR3 length is 16 residues. V gave up 4 bases and J gave up 2 bases; unmatched junction bases: 9. CDR3 protein: CASSGAGRGITDTQYF. In DNA form, the CDR3 reads TGTGCCAGCAGTGGGGCCGGGCGGGGGATCACAGATACGCAGTATTTT. Looking up the rest from reference TRBV2 and TRBJ2-3 gives the full variable domain: EPEVTQTPSHQVTQMGQEVILRCVPISNHLYFYWYRQILGQKVEFLVSFYNNEISEKSEIFDDQFSVERPDGSNFTLKIRSTKLEDSAMYFCASSGAGRGITDTQYFGPGTRLTVL.

This chain connects TRBV5-6 to TRBJ2-3; unclear D gene. Germline lookup yields CDR1 SGHDT and CDR2 YYEEEE. V lost 4 bases, J lost 0 bases, and 18 bases lay in between. The CDR3 is 17 residues long. The CDR3 here is CASSPFWESPSTDTQYF. CDR3 bases: TGTGCCAGCAGCCCTTTCTGGGAATCCCCTAGCACAGATACGCAGTATTTT. Complete variable domain (other parts from reference TRBV5-6 and TRBJ2-3): DAGVTQSPTHLIKTRGQQVTLRCSPKSGHDTVSWYQQALGQGPQFIFQYYEEEERQRGNFPDRFSGHQFPNYSSELNVNALLLGDSALYLCASSPFWESPSTDTQYFGPGTRLTVL.

This clone has just one count. This chain links TRBV12-5 with TRBJ1-5, with D uncertain. Germline V gives CDR1 LGHNT, CDR2 FRNRAP. V was trimmed by 7 bases and J by 5 bases, leaving 15 bases between them. CDR3 size: 14 residues. The CDR3, as DNA: TGTGCTAGTGACCGGGAAAAGGGCCATCAGCCCCAGCATTTT. This translates into CASDREKGHQPQHF.

The chain couples TRBV30 to TRBJ2-1; D is unclear. Trimming pared 5 bases from V and 2 bases from J, leaving 16 bases between. The CDR3 runs to 15 residues. CDR1 is GTSNPN, CDR2 SVGIG, per germline (reference sequence). The chain's CDR3 is CAWGIRLNPYNEQFF. The CDR3 DNA reads TGTGCCTGGGGTATCCGCCTCAATCCCTACAATGAGCAGTTCTTC.

The chain carries TRBV10-3 and TRBJ2-3, with 8 nucleotides matching TRBD2. The length of the CDR3 is 16 residues. Losses at the gene ends were 3 bases for V and 2 bases for J; bases not matched to a gene: 7. Germline V gene data show CDR1 as ENHRY and CDR2 as SYGVKD. The DNA for the CDR3 is TGTGCCATCAGTGACCTCGCGGGGGGAACCACAGATACGCAGTATTTT. Translated: CAISDLAGGTTDTQYF.

In its sample, this clone was seen once. V is TRBV28 and J is TRBJ1-5; possibly TRBD1 for D (6 bases). V lost 6 bases and J lost 0, with 15 bases in between. Germline V gene data show CDR1 as MDHEN and CDR2 as SYDVKM. The CDR3 is made up of 16 amino acids. As DNA, the CDR3 is TGTGCCAGCAGACTAACAGGGACCTTTAGCAATCAGCCCCAGCATTTT. This encodes CASRLTGTFSNQPQHF.

V is TRBV6-5 and J is TRBJ1-2, with D uncertain. In germline, CDR1 is MNHEY, CDR2 SVGAGI. The V and J ends lost 6 bases and 7 bases respectively, with 21 bases between them. This CDR3 contains 15 residues. The CDR3 loop is CASSPYGSEDGGYTF. The DNA of the CDR3 is TGTGCCAGCAGCCCATATGGCAGCGAGGATGGTGGCTACACCTTC.

The CDR3 region has the DNA TGCGCCAGCAGCCACGGCTTCTCGCTCAGGGAACTAGCGGGAGGGCCCTACGAGCAGTACTTC. Protein sequence: CASSHGFSLRELAGGPYEQYF. The chain is built from TRBV4-3 and TRBJ2-7; 13 nucleotides line up with TRBD2. This CDR3 has 21 residues. In germline, CDR1 is LGHNA, CDR2 YSLEER. Trimming took 3 bases from V and 2 from J; bases not matched to a gene: 19.

This sequence joins TRBV2 and TRBJ1-2; 8 bases match TRBD1. Germline V gene data show CDR1 as SNHLY and CDR2 as FYNNEI. The junction had 2 bases not matched to a gene; V was cut back by 1 base and J by 4 bases. This CDR3 is 14 amino acids long. The CDR3 DNA follows: TGTGCCAGCAGTGAAGGGACAGGGTCCTATGGCTACACCTTC. As protein: CASSEGTGSYGYTF.

V is TRBV5-4 and J is TRBJ1-3; D gene unclear. CDR3 length: 14 amino acids. Trimming took off 0 bases at V and 8 bases at J, with 12 bases between the two ends. Germline V gene lookup returns CDR1 SGHNT and CDR2 YYREEE (reference sequence). The DNA for the CDR3 is TGTGCCAGCAGCTTGGTCCCCCCATCGGACACCATATATTTT. It codes for CASSLVPPSDTIYF. Drawing the rest from reference TRBV5-4 and TRBJ1-3, the complete variable domain is ETGVTQSPTHLIKTRGQQVTLRCSSQSGHNTVSWYQQALGQGPQFIFQYYREEENGRGNFPPRFSGLQFPNYSSELNVNALELDDSALYLCASSLVPPSDTIYFGEGSWLTVV.

The rearrangement uses TRBV9 and TRBJ1-5, with D uncertain. Trimming stripped 7 bases from V and 4 bases from J, with 12 bases between. CDR3 length: 13 amino acids. Germline CDR1 SGDLS, CDR2 YYNGEE. CDR3 protein: CASDPTGNQPQHF. The DNA of the CDR3 is TGTGCCAGCGACCCGACGGGAAATCAGCCCCAGCATTTT.

The V call is TRBV5-1, the J call TRBJ1-4; 9 nucleotides align to TRBD1. CDR3 length equals 17 residues. The germline V gene has CDR1 SGHRS and CDR2 YFSETQ. The J segment lost 11 bases and the V segment lost 2 bases, leaving 16 bases of the junction unmatched. The CDR3 protein is CASSFDVWGQGVEKLFF. CDR3 nucleotide sequence: TGCGCCAGCAGCTTTGATGTGTGGGGACAGGGTGTAGAGAAACTGTTTTTT.

This clone came up once. The CDR3 here is CASSSGGDEQYF. In DNA, the CDR3 is TGTGCCAGCTCCTCTGGAGGGGACGAGCAGTACTTC. V and J are TRBV18 and TRBJ2-7, with D possibly being TRBD2 (6 bases). Per germline, CDR1 KGHSH and CDR2 LQKENI. V lost 6 bases and J lost 5, with 11 bases in between. The CDR3 spans 12 residues.

The chain joins TRBV14 to TRBJ2-7; 15 bases agree with TRBD2. V lost 4 bases and J lost 7; bases outside the gene matches: 8. Per the germline V gene, CDR1 is SGHDN and CDR2 is FVKESK. This CDR3 contains 16 residues. This chain's CDR3 is CASSPRTSGRAREQYF. The DNA for the CDR3 is TGTGCCAGCAGCCCCCGGACTAGCGGGAGGGCCAGGGAGCAGTACTTC. The variable domain in full, completed from reference TRBV14 and TRBJ2-7, reads EAGVTQFPSHSVIEKGQTVTLRCDPISGHDNLYWYRRVMGKEIKFLLHFVKESKQDESGMPNNRFLAERTGGTYSTLKVQPAELEDSGVYFCASSPRTSGRAREQYFGPGTRLTVT.

The rearrangement uses TRBV11-2 and TRBJ2-2; D assignment may be TRBD1 or TRBD2 (5 bases each). This CDR3 spans 16 amino acids. The germline V gene has CDR1 SGHAT and CDR2 FQNNGV. Trimming left V 5 bases short and J 1 base short, with 14 bases between. As DNA, the CDR3 is TGTGCCAGCAGCCTACAACATGGGGGGAACACCGGGGAGCTGTTTTTT. As protein: CASSLQHGGNTGELFF.

The chain has TRBV4-3 and TRBJ1-2, with D perhaps TRBD1 (5 bases). Germline V gene lookup returns CDR1 LGHNA and CDR2 YSLEER. This CDR3 comprises 15 residues. The V end lost 0 bases, the J end lost 3 bases, and 11 bases lay between the germline ends. The CDR3 bases are TGCGCCAGCAGCCAAGATTCGGGGGGATACTATGGCTACACCTTC. Translated, it gives CASSQDSGGYYGYTF.

This clone was counted a single time. This chain uses TRBV7-9 with TRBJ2-1, with 9 positions matching TRBD1. The CDR3 has 14 amino acids. Germline V gene sequence: CDR1 SEHNR, CDR2 FQNEAQ (reference sequence). Losses at the gene ends were 5 bases for V and 6 bases for J; bases not matched to a gene: 5. The CDR3 loop is CASSPETGGNEQFF. CDR3 sequence (DNA): TGTGCCAGCAGCCCCGAGACAGGGGGCAATGAGCAGTTCTTC.

This clone has a single count. The chain recombines TRBV6-5 with TRBJ2-1; 12 positions match TRBD2. CDR3 size: 14 residues. Germline values: CDR1 MNHEY, CDR2 SVGAGI. J gave up 8 bases and V 5 bases, and 4 bases lay outside the gene matches. CDR3 sequence reads: CASSPSGGAYEQFF. CDR3 coding DNA: TGTGCCAGCAGTCCTAGCGGGGGGGCGTATGAGCAGTTCTTC.

This chain connects TRBV27 to TRBJ2-5, with D tentatively TRBD2 (6 bases). CDR1 is MNHEY and CDR2 is SMNVEV in the germline V gene (reference sequence). CDR3 length: 14 residues. V was shortened by 4 bases and J by 2 bases, with 11 bases between the two germline ends. The CDR3 region is CASSWGVGQETQYF. The CDR3 nucleotides are TGTGCCAGCAGTTGGGGGGTTGGGCAAGAGACCCAGTACTTC.

The chain employs TRBV6-5 and TRBJ2-1, with D unresolved. The germline CDR1 and CDR2 sequences are MNHEY and SVGAGI. This CDR3 has 15 residues. Trimming pared 5 bases from V and 2 bases from J, leaving 13 bases between. Here the CDR3 reads CASSPIDSTYNEQFF. The CDR3 nucleotides read TGTGCCAGCAGTCCGATAGACTCGACCTACAATGAGCAGTTCTTC.